This TCR beta chain appears in the sequencing data of a study of OX40 agonist ivuxolimab in advanced cancers. This clone turned up a few times. The antigen remains undetermined. CDR1 and CDR2 (germline): SGHNT, YYREEE (reference sequence). There are 15 residues in the CDR3. Trimming removed 0 bases at V and 2 bases at J, with 11 bases between. Here immunoSEQ multiplex PCR was the method, and the copy in TCRdb shows in-frame clones only, minus some. The sample includes some 83,000 clones, 70% to 90% seen only once; the top ten take 6.5%. Findings and caveats of the study: Circulating CD4+ and CD8+ T cells showed clonal expansion by week 6 at 0.1 to 3.0 mg/kg.

The TCR originated in an adult with an advanced solid tumor such as melanoma, head and neck, liver or kidney cancer. The chain couples TRBV5-4 to TRBJ1-2; D may be TRBD1 (5 bases). The specimen was CD4+ or CD8+ T cells sorted from blood, collected in a trial of the OX40 agonist ivuxolimab. The CDR3 spells CASSLGVGTNYGYTF. For the CDR3, the DNA is TGTGCCAGCAGCTTGGGGGTCGGGACCAACTATGGCTACACCTTC.